Each of the 14 T cell receptor beta chains below was sequenced from the same sample in a study of T cells after yellow fever vaccination. TCRdb reanalysed the 5' RACE reads using MiXCR and keeps one entry per CDR3 protein. This table holds hundreds of thousands of distinct CDR3 sequences, 21% found once. Sequenced material: PBMCs, taken roughly 20 days after the first yellow fever vaccination. All receptors come from a man aged 18-30 years who received the YFV17D yellow fever vaccine.

The J gene is TRBJ2-4, the V gene TRBV27, with D perhaps matching TRBD2 (6 bases). This CDR3 is built from 15 residues. V lost 4 bases, J lost 8 bases, and 18 bases lay in between. Germline CDR1 reads MNHEY; CDR2 reads SMNVEV (reference sequence). The CDR3 DNA reads TGTGCCAGCAGTTCATTGGCCGCAGGACTATACATTCAGTACTTC. It codes for CASSSLAAGLYIQYF.

This clonotype came up many times. This rearrangement joins TRBV12-3 or TRBV12-4 to TRBJ1-1; D not certain. The germline V and J ends were trimmed by 2 bases and 7 bases, with 8 bases remaining between them. The CDR3 runs 12 residues. The CDR3 here is CASSLFLGEAFF. CDR3 nucleotide sequence: TGTGCCAGCAGTTTATTTCTCGGTGAAGCTTTCTTT.

This chain joins TRBV7-2 and TRBJ2-4, with D tentatively TRBD2 (6 bases). Trimming took off 2 bases at V and 6 bases at J, with 17 bases between the two ends. Germline CDR1 SGHTA, CDR2 FQGNSA. This CDR3 has 16 amino acids. CDR3 sequence reads: CASSLYMQGGGNIQYF. As DNA, the CDR3 is TGTGCCAGCAGCTTATATATGCAGGGAGGTGGAAACATTCAGTACTTC.

The gene calls are TRBV20-1 and TRBJ1-2; 7 bases map to TRBD1. Germline CDR1 DFQATT, CDR2 SNEGSKA (reference sequence). The CDR3 runs 16 residues. The trim removed 6 bases at V and 2 bases at J, leaving 15 bases unmatched. CDR3 loop: CSAPRLPGQMNYGYTF. Written as DNA, the CDR3 is TGCAGTGCGCCGAGATTACCGGGACAGATGAACTATGGCTACACCTTC.

This clonotype was seen ten or more times. This chain uses TRBV12-3 or TRBV12-4 with TRBJ1-1, with 10 nucleotides matching TRBD1. J lost 4 bases, V lost 7 bases, and 6 bases had no gene match. This CDR3 region has 14 residues. The DNA of the CDR3 is TGTGCCAGCACTTTGGGGGACAGGGGCACTGAAGCTTTCTTT. Its protein product is CASTLGDRGTEAFF.

This sequence joins TRBV5-1 and TRBJ1-4; TRBD1 matches at 8 bases. The junction had 5 bases not matched to a gene; V was cut back by 2 bases and J by 5 bases. The germline CDR1 and CDR2 sequences are SGHRS and YFSETQ. The CDR3 spans 15 residues. CDR3 sequence reads: CASSLGDRSNEKLFF. The CDR3 bases are TGCGCCAGCAGCTTAGGGGACAGGAGCAATGAAAAACTGTTTTTT.

There are many counts of this clonotype. The chain recombines TRBV5-6 with TRBJ1-5; D remains unclear. The CDR3 spans 15 residues. The germline V gene has CDR1 SGHDT and CDR2 YYEEEE. V was clipped by 0 bases and J by 0 bases, with 7 bases between them. In DNA form, the CDR3 reads TGTGCCAGCAGCTTGGGGGGATATAGCAATCAGCCCCAGCATTTT. Its translation: CASSLGGYSNQPQHF. Together with reference TRBV5-6 and TRBJ1-5, the CDR3 gives the full variable domain: DAGVTQSPTHLIKTRGQQVTLRCSPKSGHDTVSWYQQALGQGPQFIFQYYEEEERQRGNFPDRFSGHQFPNYSSELNVNALLLGDSALYLCASSLGGYSNQPQHFGDGTRLSIL.

This clonotype came up a few times. V gene TRBV24-1 combines with J gene TRBJ2-3; tentative D call: TRBD1 (6 bases). The CDR3 is 16 residues long. Germline CDR1 and CDR2: KGHDR and SFDVKD. Trimming pared 4 bases from V and 2 bases from J, leaving 15 bases between. Here the CDR3 reads CATSDVTGLTTDTQYF. The CDR3 bases are TGTGCCACCAGTGACGTTACAGGGCTTACCACAGATACGCAGTATTTT.

V is TRBV6-5 and J is TRBJ1-1; tentative D call: TRBD1 (6 bases). Germline-derived CDR1 and CDR2 are MNHEY and SVGAGI. The CDR3 contains 14 residues. The germline V and J ends were trimmed by 4 bases and 7 bases, with 16 bases remaining between them. CDR3: CASSLTGSVGEAFF. In DNA form, the CDR3 reads TGTGCCAGCAGTTTAACAGGGAGCGTCGGTGAAGCTTTCTTT.

This clonotype showed up just a few times. The gene calls are TRBV10-3 and TRBJ2-5; TRBD2 agrees at 15 bases. With V trimmed by 5 bases and J by 2 bases, 3 bases remained unmatched. Germline V CDR1 and CDR2: ENHRY, SYGVKD. The CDR3 totals 16 residues. CDR3 residues: CAISLGTSGGQETQYF. CDR3 DNA: TGTGCCATCAGTCTTGGGACTAGCGGGGGGCAAGAGACCCAGTACTTC.

V and J are TRBV6-1 and TRBJ2-2, with D hard to call. Trimming removed 6 bases at V and 1 base at J, with 12 bases between. Germline loops: CDR1 MNHNS, CDR2 SASEGT. This CDR3 has 15 residues. CDR3 region: CASSPDSWNTGELFF. CDR3 in DNA: TGTGCCAGCAGCCCCGATAGCTGGAACACCGGGGAGCTGTTTTTT.

In its sample, this clonotype was seen many times. The chain combines TRBV15 with TRBJ1-5; D unclear. Germline V lookup: CDR1 LNHNV, CDR2 YYDKDF (reference sequence). There are 16 residues in the CDR3. V was clipped by 1 base and J by 0 bases, with 10 bases between them. The CDR3: CATSRGAAYSNQPQHF. The CDR3 nucleotides are TGTGCCACCAGCAGAGGGGCAGCTTATAGCAATCAGCCCCAGCATTTT.

This chain joins TRBV12-3 or TRBV12-4 and TRBJ2-3; D gene ambiguous. Trimming took off 2 bases at V and 7 bases at J, with 7 bases between the two ends. This CDR3 has 12 residues. The CDR3 DNA reads TGTGCCAGCAGTTTACAACGGAATACGCAGTATTTT. The encoded protein is CASSLQRNTQYF.

V gene TRBV11-1 combines with J gene TRBJ2-6, with D perhaps matching TRBD1 (5 bases). The V gene's germline CDR1 is SGHAT and CDR2 FQDESV (reference sequence). There are 18 residues in the CDR3. Trimming took off 2 bases at V and 0 bases at J, with 14 bases between the two ends. The CDR3 sequence: CASSLLQGRLSGANVLTF. As DNA, the CDR3 is TGTGCCAGCAGCTTATTGCAGGGCAGACTCTCTGGGGCCAACGTCCTGACTTTC. Based on the CDR3 plus reference TRBV11-1 and TRBJ2-6, the full variable domain is EAEVAQSPRYKITEKSQAVAFWCDPISGHATLYWYRQILGQGPELLVQFQDESVVDDSQLPKDRFSAERLKGVDSTLKIQPAELGDSAMYLCASSLLQGRLSGANVLTFGAGSRLTVL.